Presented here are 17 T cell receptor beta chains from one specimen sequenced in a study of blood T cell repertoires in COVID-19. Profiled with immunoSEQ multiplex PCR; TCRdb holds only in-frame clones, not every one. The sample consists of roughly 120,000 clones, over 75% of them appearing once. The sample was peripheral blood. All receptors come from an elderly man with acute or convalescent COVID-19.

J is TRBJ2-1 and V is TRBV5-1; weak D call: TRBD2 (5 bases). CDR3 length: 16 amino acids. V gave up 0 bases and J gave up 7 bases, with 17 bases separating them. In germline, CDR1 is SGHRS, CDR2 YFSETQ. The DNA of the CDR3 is TGCGCCAGCAGCTTGGCCTTGTACGCGGCGGGTAATGAGCAGTTCTTC. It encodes CASSLALYAAGNEQFF.

In DNA, the CDR3 is TGTGCCAGCAGCCGGACAGCTGGAAACACCATATATTTT. Protein product: CASSRTAGNTIYF. V usage is TRBV7-2 and J usage is TRBJ1-3, with D perhaps matching TRBD1 (6 bases). Germline lookup yields CDR1 SGHTA and CDR2 FQGNSA. The CDR3 contains 13 residues. Trimming left V 5 bases short and J 2 bases short, with 7 bases between.

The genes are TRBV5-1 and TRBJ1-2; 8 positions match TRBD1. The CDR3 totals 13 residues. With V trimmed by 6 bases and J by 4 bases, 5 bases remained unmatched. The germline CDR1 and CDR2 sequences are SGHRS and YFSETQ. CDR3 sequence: CASTPGGGYGYTF. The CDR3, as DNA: TGCGCCAGCACCCCAGGGGGCGGCTATGGCTACACCTTC.

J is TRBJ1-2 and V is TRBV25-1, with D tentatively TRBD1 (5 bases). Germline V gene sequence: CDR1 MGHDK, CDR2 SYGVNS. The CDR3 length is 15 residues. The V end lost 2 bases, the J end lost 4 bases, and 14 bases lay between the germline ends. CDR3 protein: CASSEPGGGGYGYTF. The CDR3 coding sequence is TGTGCCAGCAGTGAACCGGGGGGAGGAGGCTATGGCTACACCTTC.

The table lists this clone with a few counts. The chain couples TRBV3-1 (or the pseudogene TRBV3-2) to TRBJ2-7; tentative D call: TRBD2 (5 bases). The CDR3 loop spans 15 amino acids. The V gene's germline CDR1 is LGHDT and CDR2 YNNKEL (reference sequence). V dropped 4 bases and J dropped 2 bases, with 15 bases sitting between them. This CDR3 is CASSPLRRGTYEQYF. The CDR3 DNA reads TGTGCCAGCAGCCCCCTGCGGAGAGGGACCTACGAGCAGTACTTC.

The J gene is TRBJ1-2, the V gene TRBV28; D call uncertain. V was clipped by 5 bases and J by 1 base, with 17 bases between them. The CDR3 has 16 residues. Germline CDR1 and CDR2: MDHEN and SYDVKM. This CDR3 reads CASSTLSSAVNYGYTF. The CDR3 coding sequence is TGTGCCAGCAGTACCCTGAGCAGCGCCGTTAACTATGGCTACACCTTC.

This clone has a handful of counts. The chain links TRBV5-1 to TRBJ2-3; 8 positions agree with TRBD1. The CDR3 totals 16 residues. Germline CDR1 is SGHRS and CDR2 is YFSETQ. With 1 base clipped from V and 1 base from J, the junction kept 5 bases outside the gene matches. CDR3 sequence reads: CASSLRRGRGTDTQYF. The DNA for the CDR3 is TGCGCCAGCAGCTTGCGCAGGGGGCGCGGCACAGATACGCAGTATTTT.

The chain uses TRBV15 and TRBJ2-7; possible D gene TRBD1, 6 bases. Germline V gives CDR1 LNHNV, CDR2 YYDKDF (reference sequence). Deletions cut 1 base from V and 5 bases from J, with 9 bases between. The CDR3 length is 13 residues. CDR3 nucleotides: TGTGCCACCAGCAGAGTCGGGACACACGAGCAGTACTTC. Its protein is CATSRVGTHEQYF.

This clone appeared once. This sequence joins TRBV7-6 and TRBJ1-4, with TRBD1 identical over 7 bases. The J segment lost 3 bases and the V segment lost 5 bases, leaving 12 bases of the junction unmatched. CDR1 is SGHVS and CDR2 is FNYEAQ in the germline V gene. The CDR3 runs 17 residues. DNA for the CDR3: TGTGCCAGCAGCCCCTTCGGGACAGCCATCGCTAATGAAAAACTGTTTTTT. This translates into CASSPFGTAIANEKLFF. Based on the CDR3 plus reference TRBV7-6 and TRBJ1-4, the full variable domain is GAGVSQSPRYKVTKRGQDVALRCDPISGHVSLYWYRQALGQGPEFLTYFNYEAQQDKSGLPNDRFSAERPEGSISTLTIQRTEQRDSAMYRCASSPFGTAIANEKLFFGSGTQLSVL.

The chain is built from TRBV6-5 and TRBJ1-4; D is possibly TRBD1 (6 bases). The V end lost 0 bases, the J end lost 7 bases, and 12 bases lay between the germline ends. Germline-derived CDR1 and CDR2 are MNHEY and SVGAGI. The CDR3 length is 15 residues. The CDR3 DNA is TGTGCCAGCAGTTACTCGCAGGGGAGGGGTGAAAAACTGTTTTTT. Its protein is CASSYSQGRGEKLFF.

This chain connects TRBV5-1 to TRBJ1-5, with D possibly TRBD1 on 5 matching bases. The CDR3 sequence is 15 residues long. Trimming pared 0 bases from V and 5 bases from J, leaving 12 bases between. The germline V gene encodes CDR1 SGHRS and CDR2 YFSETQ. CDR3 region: CASSLGQGSYQPQHF. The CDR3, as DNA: TGCGCCAGCAGCTTGGGGCAGGGTAGTTATCAGCCCCAGCATTTT. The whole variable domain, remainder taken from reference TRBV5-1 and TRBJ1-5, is KAGVTQTPRYLIKTRGQQVTLSCSPISGHRSVSWYQQTPGQGLQFLFEYFSETQRNKGNFPGRFSGRQFSNSRSEMNVSTLELGDSALYLCASSLGQGSYQPQHFGDGTRLSIL.

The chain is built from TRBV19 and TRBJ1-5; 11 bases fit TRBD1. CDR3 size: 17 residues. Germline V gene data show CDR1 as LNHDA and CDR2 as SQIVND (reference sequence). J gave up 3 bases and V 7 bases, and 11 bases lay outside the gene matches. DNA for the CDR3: TGTGCCAGTACCACCGGGACAGGGGGAGCCGTCAATCAGCCCCAGCATTTT. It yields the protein CASTTGTGGAVNQPQHF.

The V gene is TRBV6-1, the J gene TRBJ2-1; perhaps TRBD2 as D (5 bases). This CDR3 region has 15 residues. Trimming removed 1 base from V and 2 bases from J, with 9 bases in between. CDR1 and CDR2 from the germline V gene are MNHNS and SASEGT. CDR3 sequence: CASSEGFSAYNEQFF. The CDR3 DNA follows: TGTGCCAGCAGTGAAGGTTTTAGCGCCTACAATGAGCAGTTCTTC.

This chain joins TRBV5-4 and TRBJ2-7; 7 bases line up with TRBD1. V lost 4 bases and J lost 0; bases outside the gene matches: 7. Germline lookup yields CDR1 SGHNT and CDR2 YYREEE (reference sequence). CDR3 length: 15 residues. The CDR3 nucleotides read TGTGCCAGCAGCGCCCCGACAGGGTCCTCCTACGAGCAGTACTTC. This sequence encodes CASSAPTGSSYEQYF.

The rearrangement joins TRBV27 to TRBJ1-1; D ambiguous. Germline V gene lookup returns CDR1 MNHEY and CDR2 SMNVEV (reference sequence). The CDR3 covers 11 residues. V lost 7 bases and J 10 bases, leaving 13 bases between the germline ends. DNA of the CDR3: TGTGCCAGCAAGGGTCTGCGGGCAGCTTTCTTT. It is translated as CASKGLRAAFF.

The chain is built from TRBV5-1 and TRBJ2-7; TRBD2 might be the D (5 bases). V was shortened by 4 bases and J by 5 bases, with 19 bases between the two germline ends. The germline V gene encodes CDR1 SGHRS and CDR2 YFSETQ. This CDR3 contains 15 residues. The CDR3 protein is CASSPAAAKDHEQYF. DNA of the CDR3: TGCGCCAGCAGCCCAGCGGCGGCCAAGGACCACGAGCAGTACTTC.

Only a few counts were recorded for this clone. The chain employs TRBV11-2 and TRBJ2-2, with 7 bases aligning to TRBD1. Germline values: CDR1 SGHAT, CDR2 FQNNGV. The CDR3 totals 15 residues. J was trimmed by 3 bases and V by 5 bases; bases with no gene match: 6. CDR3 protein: CASSPRGGDTGELFF. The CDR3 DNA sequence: TGTGCCAGCAGCCCTCGAGGGGGCGACACCGGGGAGCTGTTTTTT.